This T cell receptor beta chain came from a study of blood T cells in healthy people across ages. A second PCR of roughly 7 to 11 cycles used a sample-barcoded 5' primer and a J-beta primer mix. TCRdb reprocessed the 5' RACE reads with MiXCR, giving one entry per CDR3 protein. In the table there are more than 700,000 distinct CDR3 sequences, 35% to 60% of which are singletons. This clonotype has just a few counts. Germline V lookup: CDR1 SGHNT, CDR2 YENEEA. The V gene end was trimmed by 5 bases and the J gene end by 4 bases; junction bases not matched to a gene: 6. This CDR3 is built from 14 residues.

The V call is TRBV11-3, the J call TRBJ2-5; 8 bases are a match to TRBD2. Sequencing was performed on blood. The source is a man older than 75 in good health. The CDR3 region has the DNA TGTGCCAGCAGCCCTCGGACTAGCACAGAGACCCAGTACTTC. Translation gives CASSPRTSTETQYF. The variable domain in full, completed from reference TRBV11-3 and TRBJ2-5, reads EAGVVQSPRYKIIEKKQPVAFWCNPISGHNTLYWYLQNLGQGPELLIRYENEEAVDDSQLPKDRFSAERLKGVDSTLKIQPAELGDSAVYLCASSPRTSTETQYFGPGTRLLVL.